Listed below are T cell receptor beta chains from one sample, sequenced in a study of blood T cell repertoires in COVID-19. Data came from immunoSEQ multiplex PCR; TCRdb stores just in-frame clones and leaves some out. Of some 190,000 clones listed, approximately 85% are singletons. Sequenced input: peripheral blood. Every receptor here comes from a woman aged 55-70 years with acute or convalescent COVID-19. Each CDR3 is given with its conserved first and last residue. Each record gives: CDR3 length, V gene, CDR3 protein.

15 TRBV5-8 CASSLRQGLNYGYTF
14 TRBV5-1 CASRRAGVRDTQYF
14 TRBV19 CASSIMAGNQPQHF
19 TRBV27 CASSLWAAGGGSSAYEQYF
17 TRBV5-1 CASSLADGGRYPYEQYF
13 TRBV12-3/TRBV12-4 CAFTSPGGTEAFF
12 TRBV18 CASSPDSHGYTF
15 TRBV11-2 CASSAYRGRGTEAFF
13 TRBV6-5 CASSYTTNTEAFF
13 TRBV6-1 CASSEGQFYEQYF
14 TRBV6-6 CASRQGASGGELFF
14 TRBV3-1/TRBV3-2 CASSQTASGNTIYF
13 TRBV3-1/TRBV3-2 CASSQERGQWAFF
15 TRBV3-1/TRBV3-2 CASSYRTSATDTQYF
15 TRBV18 CASSALQATDQPQHF
13 TRBV11-2 CASSLFMNTEAFF
15 TRBV29-1 CSVETTQGANTEAFF
12 TRBV7-9 CASRRGNTEQFF
14 TRBV7-8 CASSLGGVTSPLHF
19 TRBV7-6 CASTQPPGQGRAGANVLTF
16 TRBV9 CASSTRTSGNTGELFF
15 TRBV30 CAWRNSGLSGYGYTF
13 TRBV4-2 CASSQDFHTEAFF
15 TRBV2 CASSSQGADGNTIYF
13 TRBV9 CASSVVPGQYYTF
14 TRBV10-3 CAIRPGDFYNEQFF
15 TRBV6-5 CASSSSGIINSPLHF
16 TRBV24-1 CATSDFGTSGSYEQFF
16 TRBV3-1/TRBV3-2 CASSHKRTGPYNEQFF
14 TRBV11-3 CASSQKRNTGELFF
15 TRBV6-5 CASSYESGRSNEQFF
12 TRBV7-8 CASGQTGTEAFF
15 TRBV11-3 CASSARTGKREKLFF
17 TRBV7-9 CASSLDLGTGGRNEQFF
14 TRBV5-1 CASSLDGSNSPLHF
14 TRBV10-3 CAMGATGAQSGYTF
18 TRBV28 CASSLTRHRDPLNTEAFF